Sequencing of this T cell receptor beta chain was carried out in a study of blood T cell repertoires in COVID-19. Background on the study: The United States, Italy and Spain supplied acute and convalescent COVID-19 samples. Sources were T cells, B-cell-depleted T cells, or PBMCs; the material itself was cDNA or gDNA.

The V gene's germline CDR1 is GTSNPN and CDR2 SVGIG (reference sequence). The V end was cut by 0 bases, the J end by 3 bases, with 9 bases between. This CDR3 is built from 14 residues. Produced via immunoSEQ multiplex PCR; TCRdb's table is partial and in-frame only. The table shows 200,000 to 250,000 clones, with about nine tenths occurring only once. This chain links TRBV30 with TRBJ1-5; D is unclear. The sample comprised peripheral blood. The clonotype comes from a woman in her sixties with acute or convalescent COVID-19. The DNA of the CDR3 is TGTGCCTGGAGTGTAGGGAGTGCCAATCAGCCCCAGCATTTT. Its protein product is CAWSVGSANQPQHF.